This TCR beta chain originates from a study of shared clonotypes between healthy human individuals. Study-wide findings and caveats: Incompleteness in sorted-subset sequencing, despite large depth, was shown by rarefaction. Naive subsets generally exceeded memory subsets in estimated richness.

Per the authors' pipeline: ImmunoSEQ only sent back junction sequences with no quality scores, so filtering was done differently. Generated by immunoSEQ multiplex PCR, the TCRdb table keeps only in-frame clones and is missing some. V, J and clone size derive from that table, while D and trimming were established from the DNA sequence. Here the sample spans about 2 million clones, about 95% being singletons. The germline V and J ends were trimmed by 0 bases and 5 bases, with 13 bases remaining between them. Germline V gene sequence: CDR1 SQVTM, CDR2 ANQGSEA. The CDR3 contains 14 residues. Naive-designated CD8 cells lacked CD45RO, were positively enriched for CCR7, and omitted terminally differentiated effector memory CD45RA+ cells. As regards this clone: Its antigen is as yet unknown.

This receptor was identified in a man between 18 and 29 years old in good health. Sequencing used naive CD8+ T cells sorted from blood. The V call is TRBV29-1, the J call TRBJ2-5, with D unclear. The DNA for the CDR3 is TGCAGCGTTGAAGAGTTAGGGATGGGGGAGACCCAGTACTTC. Protein: CSVEELGMGETQYF.